Described below is a single T cell receptor (beta chain) sequence and its context. Its binding antigen is unknown. Per-nucleotide qualities are absent, and no much larger clonotype sits a single base away. The CDR3 numbers 15 residues from cysteine through phenylalanine. Of the read, only the CDR3 DNA is kept; its 45 bases are in frame from base 1. CDR1 and CDR2, per the germline V gene, are MNHNS and SASEGT. The germline ends are 14 bases apart after V is trimmed by 6 bases and J by 0 bases. The data were taken from a study of OX40 agonist ivuxolimab in advanced cancers. With regard to the full study: Ivuxolimab was an agonistic, fully human IgG2 monoclonal antibody directed against OX40 (CD134), a costimulatory receptor. Intravenous ivuxolimab was administered to patients every 2 weeks at six dose levels: 0.01, 0.1, 0.3, 1.5, 3 and 10 mg/kg. Of the approximately 50 patients in dose escalation, approximately 20 had hepatocellular carcinoma, some 15 had melanoma, 9 had renal cell carcinoma and 9 had head and neck cancer. A male proportion of under 85% and a mean age of roughly 55 years, ranging from roughly 23 to 90, were recorded for the dose-escalation cohort. Prior anti-PD-1, anti-PD-L1 or anti-CTLA-4 therapy was permitted, and checkpoint inhibitors had been received by roughly 42% of dose-escalation patients. Partial responses occurred in three dose-escalation patients: two with cutaneous melanoma and one with hepatocellular carcinoma. The purpose of peripheral TCRbeta sequencing was to test whether ivuxolimab changed TCR sequence diversity and led to clonal T-cell expansion. The paper reports the monotherapy dose-escalation portion (N of about 50 patients) of the phase I ivuxolimab trial.

Patients with autoimmune disease history or receiving systemic immunosuppression were excluded from the trial. In every dose cohort, peripheral blood was drawn for TCR sequencing at baseline, cycle 4 day 1, and cycle 7 day 1. The samples were drawn from a first-in-human, open-label, multicenter phase I dose-escalation trial of ivuxolimab. Adults with locally advanced or metastatic melanoma, renal cell carcinoma, hepatocellular carcinoma or head and neck squamous cell carcinoma were enrolled in the trial. Before TCR sequencing, CD4+ T cells and CD8+ T cells from peripheral blood were sorted into separate populations. Overall study outcomes, separate from this receptor: Clonal expansion of both CD4+ and CD8+ blood T cells was observed from baseline to week 6 at doses 0.1 to 3.0 mg/kg. In partial responders in the 0.1-3.0 mg/kg groups, normalized peripheral clonal expansion was found to be among the lowest, especially among CD8+ T cells. The antigen specificity of the clonally expanded peripheral T cells was not determined. Low levels of normalized T-cell clonal expansion were also seen in some nonresponding patients. On average, CD8+ T cells showed more expanded clones than CD4+ T cells after ivuxolimab.

Genomic DNA was extracted from sorted cells for sequencing of the TCRbeta CDR3 region. The immunoSEQ Assay was used to sequence the TCRbeta CDR3 regions. As stored in TCRdb, this immuneACCESS dataset retains in-frame rearrangements with V and J assigned. A fraction of the clones does not appear; measured against another copy, unresolved V genes explain less than half of the discrepancy, and the remainder lacks a known reason. Present in this sample are roughly 67,000 clones, more than 75% of which were seen just once. In total, the top ten clones hold 3.5% to 4.5% of the sample. The source material was CD4+ or CD8+ T cells sorted from blood, sampled in a trial of the OX40 agonist ivuxolimab. The TCR comes from an adult with an advanced solid tumor such as melanoma, head and neck, liver or kidney cancer. Recombination joined TRBV6-1 with TRBJ1-1, with the identity of the D gene unclear. The CDR3 in this case is CASRSYPGLNTEAFF. The bases read TGTGCCAGCAGGTCGTATCCAGGCTTGAACACTGAAGCTTTCTTT.